What follows are 15 T cell receptor beta chains derived from one specimen sequenced in a study of vaccination and CD4 T cells after COVID-19. Which antigens these TCRs recognize remains unknown. The Oncomine TCR Beta short-read assay was applied to DNA of cultured CD4+ T cells. TCRdb redid the calling of the PCR reads with MiXCR, one entry per CDR3 protein. The sample shows approximately 3,200 distinct CDR3 sequences, about a fifth of them seen only once. Treatment specified: roughly nine-day PBMC culture with coronavirus spike peptide pools or control peptides (ViraFEST assay). The sample consisted of CD4+ T cells from blood, cultured in vitro. The source of these receptors is a human donor who had recovered from COVID-19.

By frequency in the sample, this clonotype is medium-sized. The chain combines TRBV6-1 with TRBJ1-2; D is possibly TRBD1 (6 bases). Trimming pared 6 bases from V and 6 bases from J, leaving 20 bases between. The CDR3 runs to 15 residues. CDR1 MNHNS and CDR2 SASEGT come from the germline V gene. The CDR3 here is CASSPRQAIFDGYTF. CDR3 DNA: TGTGCCAGCAGCCCCAGACAGGCGATCTTTGATGGCTACACCTTC.

In DNA form, the CDR3 reads TGTGCCAGCAGCTCCTACAGGGGGAGGTCTGAAGCTTTCTTT. Residues: CASSSYRGRSEAFF. This chain uses TRBV3-1 with TRBJ1-1; 8 positions match TRBD1. The V segment lost 5 bases and the J segment 6 bases; nucleotides outside the gene matches: 8. The CDR3 is made up of 14 amino acids. Germline CDR1 LGHDT, CDR2 YNNKEL (reference sequence).

The chain links TRBV2 to TRBJ2-7; 10 nucleotides line up with TRBD2. Germline CDR1 is SNHLY and CDR2 is FYNNEI. Germline trimming cut 7 bases from V and 1 base from J; bases unmatched to any gene: 7. The CDR3 contains 15 residues. The CDR3 DNA follows: TGTGCCAGCACCAAGGGACTAGCGTCATCCTACGAGCAGTACTTC. Its translation is CASTKGLASSYEQYF.

This clonotype is medium-sized within its sample. The CDR3 spells CASSLAEGLSYEQYF. The DNA of the CDR3 is TGTGCCAGCAGCTTAGCGGAGGGCTTATCCTACGAGCAGTACTTC. The rearrangement joins TRBV7-8 to TRBJ2-7; D is perhaps TRBD2 (6 bases). V was clipped by 0 bases and J by 1 base, with 10 bases between them. CDR3 length: 15 amino acids. Germline V gene sequence: CDR1 SGHVS, CDR2 FQNEAQ. Combining the CDR3 with reference TRBV7-8 and TRBJ2-7 gives the whole variable domain GAGVSQSPRYKVAKRGQDVALRCDPISGHVSLFWYQQALGQGPEFLTYFQNEAQLDKSGLPSDRFFAERPEGSVSTLKIQRTQQEDSAVYLCASSLAEGLSYEQYFGPGTRLTVT.

This clonotype was found a few times. The V call is TRBV11-2, the J call TRBJ1-1, with D unclear. The CDR3 covers 16 residues. CDR1 and CDR2 from the germline V gene are SGHAT and FQNNGV. Trimming left V 10 bases short and J 1 base short, with 22 bases between. The CDR3 DNA sequence: TGTGCCAAGGGCTACGGGGTTACAGTACAGAACACTGAAGCTTTCTTT. This sequence encodes CAKGYGVTVQNTEAFF.

This chain uses TRBV27 with TRBJ2-3, with D possibly TRBD2 on 6 matching bases. The germline V gene encodes CDR1 MNHEY and CDR2 SMNVEV (reference sequence). The germline V and J ends were trimmed by 5 bases and 11 bases, with 11 bases remaining between them. The CDR3 has 11 residues. The DNA for the CDR3 is TGTGCCAGCAGTGGCCTAGCGAAGCAGTATTTT. This gives the protein CASSGLAKQYF.

V is TRBV6-1 and J is TRBJ2-4; weak D call: TRBD1 (6 bases). The CDR3 loop spans 14 amino acids. With 2 bases removed from V and 6 bases from J, the gap between germline ends came to 11 bases. In germline, CDR1 is MNHNS, CDR2 SASEGT. CDR3 loop: CASSETGPANIQYF. DNA of the CDR3: TGTGCCAGCAGTGAAACAGGGCCAGCAAACATTCAGTACTTC.

The rearrangement uses TRBV12-3 or TRBV12-4 and TRBJ2-2, with D hard to call. Trimming left V 6 bases short and J 4 bases short, with 9 bases between. CDR3 size: 13 residues. The CDR3 DNA follows: TGTGCCAGCAGCCCCACTTTCACCGGGGAGCTGTTTTTT. Amino acid sequence: CASSPTFTGELFF.

There are a few counts of this clonotype. The V and J genes are TRBV11-2 and TRBJ2-5; 9 positions agree with TRBD2. From germline, CDR1 is SGHAT and CDR2 FQNNGV. The V and J ends lost 3 bases and 6 bases, in that order; junction bases with no gene match: 14. This CDR3 has 17 residues. CDR3 sequence reads: CASSFQAGGGSWKTQYF. The CDR3 region has the DNA TGTGCCAGCAGCTTTCAAGCGGGGGGCGGCAGTTGGAAGACCCAGTACTTC.

V usage is TRBV5-4 and J usage is TRBJ2-7, with 8 bases that match TRBD1. Germline V gene data show CDR1 as SGHNT and CDR2 as YYREEE (reference sequence). V shed 3 bases and J 3 bases; nucleotides not matched to a gene: 11. CDR3 length: 16 residues. CDR3 nucleotides: TGTGCCAGCAGCTACAGGACAGGGCTTAAGAGCTACGAGCAGTACTTC. It translates to CASSYRTGLKSYEQYF. Complete variable domain (other parts from reference TRBV5-4 and TRBJ2-7): ETGVTQSPTHLIKTRGQQVTLRCSSQSGHNTVSWYQQALGQGPQFIFQYYREEENGRGNFPPRFSGLQFPNYSSELNVNALELDDSALYLCASSYRTGLKSYEQYFGPGTRLTVT.

By proportion, this clonotype is large (0.1 to 1%). The CDR3 reads CASSYGNTQYF. CDR3 sequence (DNA): TGTGCCAGCAGTTACGGGAATACGCAGTATTTT. V is TRBV6-5 and J is TRBJ2-3, with D unresolved. The CDR3 loop spans 11 amino acids. CDR1 and CDR2 (germline): MNHEY, SVGAGI. V dropped 2 bases and J dropped 7 bases, with 4 bases sitting between them.

The sample holds a few counts of this clonotype. This chain uses TRBV6-1 with TRBJ2-2; D unclear. V lost 6 bases and J lost 6, with 14 bases in between. In germline, CDR1 is MNHNS, CDR2 SASEGT. This CDR3 has 14 residues. The CDR3 is CASSPRLTSGELFF. As DNA, the CDR3 is TGTGCCAGCAGCCCCCGCTTAACGTCCGGGGAGCTGTTTTTT.

This clonotype was seen a handful of times. The CDR3 loop reads CSARTTDRLNTEAFF. CDR3 DNA: TGCAGTGCTAGAACCACGGACAGATTGAACACTGAAGCTTTCTTT. This chain joins TRBV20-1 and TRBJ1-1, with D possibly matching TRBD1 (6 bases). The ends were cut back, 2 bases at V and 0 bases at J, with 13 bases in the middle. Germline V CDR1 and CDR2: DFQATT, SNEGSKA (reference sequence). The CDR3 runs to 15 residues.

In its sample, this clonotype ranks as medium-sized. The chain couples TRBV6-1 to TRBJ1-1, with a possible D match to TRBD1 (5 bases). Trimming removed 6 bases at V and 3 bases at J, with 14 bases between. Germline CDR1 MNHNS, CDR2 SASEGT. This CDR3 has 14 amino acids. The CDR3 sequence is CASSSRQSDTEAFF. DNA of the CDR3: TGTGCCAGCAGCTCACGACAGTCTGACACTGAAGCTTTCTTT.

This clonotype turned up a few times. The chain combines TRBV7-9 with TRBJ1-5; no firm D call. Trimming left V 2 bases short and J 5 bases short, with 1 base between. The CDR3 runs to 11 residues. CDR1 and CDR2 from the germline V gene are SEHNR and FQNEAQ (reference sequence). CDR3 sequence: CASSLHQPQHF. CDR3 sequence (DNA): TGTGCCAGCAGCTTACATCAGCCCCAGCATTTT.